This T cell receptor beta chain stems from a study of T cell responses to AZD1222 COVID-19 vaccine. Study-level background: Pooled in the analysis were second doses at about 4 or about 12 weeks.

Study-wide results and caveats: Females outnumbered males among donors, who were mostly white British; clonal diversity was possibly underestimated.

CDR3 length: 11 residues. V was pared by 3 bases and J by 7 bases, with 4 bases between. From germline, CDR1 is SNHLY and CDR2 FYNNEI. This clone was seen just once. Its antigen is undetermined. TCRdb keeps only in-frame clones here, not all; method: immunoSEQ multiplex PCR. The profile shows about 150,000 clones, 80% to 90% of them singletons. V is TRBV2 and J is TRBJ2-1; D ambiguous. Sequenced material: peripheral blood, taken on day 0 of AZD1222 vaccination. This TCR derives from an adult in good health. The CDR3, as DNA: TGTGCCAGCAGTGACCAGAATGAGCAGTTCTTC. It encodes CASSDQNEQFF.